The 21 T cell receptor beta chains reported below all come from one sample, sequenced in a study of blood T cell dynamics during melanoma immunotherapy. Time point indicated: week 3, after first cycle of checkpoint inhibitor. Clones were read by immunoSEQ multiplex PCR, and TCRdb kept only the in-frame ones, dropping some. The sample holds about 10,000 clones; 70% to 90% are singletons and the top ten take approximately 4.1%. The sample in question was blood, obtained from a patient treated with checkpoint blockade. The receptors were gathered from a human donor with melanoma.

CDR3 nucleotide sequence: TGTGCTAGTGGTTTGGTTCCCGGGACGGGGACGAGAGAGCAGTACTTC. This gives the protein CASGLVPGTGTREQYF. The rearrangement joins TRBV12-5 to TRBJ2-7; perhaps D is TRBD1 or TRBD2 (5 bases each). V was clipped by 0 bases and J by 7 bases, with 19 bases between them. Germline V lookup: CDR1 LGHNT, CDR2 FRNRAP. The CDR3 has 16 residues.

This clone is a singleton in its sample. Written as DNA, the CDR3 is TGTGCCAGCAACACGTTGCCTACAGGGGGGGTTAATGAAAAACTGTTTTTT. Its protein is CASNTLPTGGVNEKLFF. This sequence joins TRBV5-5 and TRBJ1-4; 8 bases match TRBD1. The CDR3 loop spans 17 amino acids. After removal of 6 bases from V and 4 bases from J, the junction contained 14 bases not matched to a gene. CDR1 is SGHKS, CDR2 YYEKEE, per germline (reference sequence).

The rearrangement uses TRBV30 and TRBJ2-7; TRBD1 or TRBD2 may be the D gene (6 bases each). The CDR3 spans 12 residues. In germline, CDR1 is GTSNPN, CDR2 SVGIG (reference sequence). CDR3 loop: CGLAVGGYEQYF. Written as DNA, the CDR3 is TGTGGCCTGGCGGTAGGGGGGTACGAGCAGTACTTC.

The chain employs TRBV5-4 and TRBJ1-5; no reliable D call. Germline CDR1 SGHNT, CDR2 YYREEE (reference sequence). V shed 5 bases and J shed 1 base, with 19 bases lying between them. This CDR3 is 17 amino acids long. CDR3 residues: CASSLSRGLESNQPQHF. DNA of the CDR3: TGTGCCAGCAGTTTGAGTCGGGGTCTAGAAAGCAATCAGCCCCAGCATTTT.

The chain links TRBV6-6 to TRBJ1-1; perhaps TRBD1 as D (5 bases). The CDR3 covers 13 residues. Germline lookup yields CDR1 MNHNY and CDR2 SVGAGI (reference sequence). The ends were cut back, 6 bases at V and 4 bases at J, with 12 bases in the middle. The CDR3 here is CASRSRGGTEAFF. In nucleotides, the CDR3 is TGTGCCAGCAGATCCCGCGGGGGCACTGAAGCTTTCTTT.

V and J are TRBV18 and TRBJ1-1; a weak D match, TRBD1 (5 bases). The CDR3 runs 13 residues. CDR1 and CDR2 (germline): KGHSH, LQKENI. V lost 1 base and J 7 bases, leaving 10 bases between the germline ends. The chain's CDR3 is CASSPQRDSEAFF. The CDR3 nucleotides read TGTGCCAGCTCACCACAGAGAGACAGTGAAGCTTTCTTT.

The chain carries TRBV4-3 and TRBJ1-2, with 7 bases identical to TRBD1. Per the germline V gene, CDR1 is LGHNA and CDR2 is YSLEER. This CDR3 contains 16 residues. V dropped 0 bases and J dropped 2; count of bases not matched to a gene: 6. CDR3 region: CASSQEVQGINYGYTF. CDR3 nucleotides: TGCGCCAGCAGCCAAGAGGTACAGGGGATAAACTATGGCTACACCTTC.

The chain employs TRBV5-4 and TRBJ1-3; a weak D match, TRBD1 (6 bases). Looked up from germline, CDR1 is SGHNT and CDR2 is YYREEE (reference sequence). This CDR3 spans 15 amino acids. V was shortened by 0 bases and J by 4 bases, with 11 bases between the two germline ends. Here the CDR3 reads CASSLEPGAGNTIYF. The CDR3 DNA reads TGTGCCAGCAGCTTGGAACCAGGGGCAGGAAACACCATATATTTT.

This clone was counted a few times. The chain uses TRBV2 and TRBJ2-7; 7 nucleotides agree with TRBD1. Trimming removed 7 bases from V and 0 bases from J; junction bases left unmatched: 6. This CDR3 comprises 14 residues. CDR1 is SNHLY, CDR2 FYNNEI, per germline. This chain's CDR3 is CASTRTGYSYEQYF. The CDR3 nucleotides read TGTGCCAGCACCCGGACAGGATACTCCTACGAGCAGTACTTC.

The chain's CDR3 is CASSPATFGEQYF. The CDR3 DNA reads TGTGCCAGCTCACCAGCGACTTTTGGAGAGCAGTACTTC. The chain is built from TRBV18 and TRBJ2-7, with D unclear. CDR3 length equals 13 residues. Trimming left V 2 bases short and J 7 bases short, with 12 bases between. CDR1 and CDR2 from the germline V gene are KGHSH and LQKENI.

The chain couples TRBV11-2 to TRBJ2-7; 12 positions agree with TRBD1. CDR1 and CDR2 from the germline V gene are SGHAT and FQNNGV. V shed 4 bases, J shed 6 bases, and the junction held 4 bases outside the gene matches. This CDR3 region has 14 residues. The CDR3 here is CASSWGTGGREQYF. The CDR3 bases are TGTGCCAGCAGCTGGGGGACAGGGGGCCGCGAGCAGTACTTC.

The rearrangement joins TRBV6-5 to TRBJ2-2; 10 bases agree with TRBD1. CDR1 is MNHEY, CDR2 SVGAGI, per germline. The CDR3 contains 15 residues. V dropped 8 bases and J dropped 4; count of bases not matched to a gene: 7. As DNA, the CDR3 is TGTGCCAGCCAAAGCAGACAGGGGGCCACCGGGGAGCTGTTTTTT. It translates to CASQSRQGATGELFF.

The CDR3 DNA reads as TGCGCCAGCAGCAGGGACAGGGGTGGCTACACCTTC. Its protein product is CASSRDRGGYTF. The genes are TRBV5-1 and TRBJ1-2; 10 bases line up with TRBD1. Looked up from germline, CDR1 is SGHRS and CDR2 is YFSETQ. Losses at the gene ends were 4 bases for V and 7 bases for J; bases not matched to a gene: 1. This CDR3 has 12 residues.

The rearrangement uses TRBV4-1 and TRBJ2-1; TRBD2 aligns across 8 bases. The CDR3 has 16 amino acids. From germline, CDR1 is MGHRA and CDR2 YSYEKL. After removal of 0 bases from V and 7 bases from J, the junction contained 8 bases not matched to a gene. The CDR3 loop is CASSQDEIAGFNEQFF. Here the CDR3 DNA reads TGCGCCAGCAGCCAAGATGAGATAGCGGGATTTAATGAGCAGTTCTTC.

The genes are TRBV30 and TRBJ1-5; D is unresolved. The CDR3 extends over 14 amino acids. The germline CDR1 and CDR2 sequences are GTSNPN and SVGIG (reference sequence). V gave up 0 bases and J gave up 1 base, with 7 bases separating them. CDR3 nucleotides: TGTGCCTGGAGTGTGTCACTAAGCAATCAGCCCCAGCATTTT. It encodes CAWSVSLSNQPQHF.

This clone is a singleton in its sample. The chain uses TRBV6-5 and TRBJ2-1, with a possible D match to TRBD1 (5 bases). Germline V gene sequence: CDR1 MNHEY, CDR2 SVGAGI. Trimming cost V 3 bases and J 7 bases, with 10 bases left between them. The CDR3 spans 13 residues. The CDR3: CASSYWQGNEQFF. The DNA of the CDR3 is TGTGCCAGCAGTTATTGGCAGGGAAATGAGCAGTTCTTC.

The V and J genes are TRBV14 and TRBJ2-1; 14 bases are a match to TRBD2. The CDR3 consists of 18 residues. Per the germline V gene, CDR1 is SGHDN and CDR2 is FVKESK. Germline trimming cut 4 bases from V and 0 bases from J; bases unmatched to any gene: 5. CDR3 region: CASSLRLAGGRSYNEQFF. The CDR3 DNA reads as TGTGCCAGCAGCCTCAGACTAGCGGGAGGGCGCTCCTACAATGAGCAGTTCTTC. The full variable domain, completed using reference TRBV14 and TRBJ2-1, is EAGVTQFPSHSVIEKGQTVTLRCDPISGHDNLYWYRRVMGKEIKFLLHFVKESKQDESGMPNNRFLAERTGGTYSTLKVQPAELEDSGVYFCASSLRLAGGRSYNEQFFGPGTRLTVL.

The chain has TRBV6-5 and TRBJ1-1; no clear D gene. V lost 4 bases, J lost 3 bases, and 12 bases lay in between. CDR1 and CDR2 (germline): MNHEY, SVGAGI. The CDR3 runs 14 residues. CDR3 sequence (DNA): TGTGCCAGCAGTTCCCGCGGGGTATACACTGAAGCTTTCTTT. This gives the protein CASSSRGVYTEAFF.

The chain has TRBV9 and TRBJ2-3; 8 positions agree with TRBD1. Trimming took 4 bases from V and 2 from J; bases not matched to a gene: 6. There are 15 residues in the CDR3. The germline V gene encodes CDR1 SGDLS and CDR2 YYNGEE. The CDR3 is CASSPTGGITDTQYF. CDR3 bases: TGTGCCAGCAGCCCAACAGGGGGGATCACAGATACGCAGTATTTT.

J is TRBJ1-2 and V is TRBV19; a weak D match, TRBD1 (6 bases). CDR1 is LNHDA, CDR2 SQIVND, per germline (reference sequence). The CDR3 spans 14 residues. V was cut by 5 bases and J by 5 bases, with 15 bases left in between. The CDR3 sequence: CASSPGGGMYGYTF. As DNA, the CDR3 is TGTGCCAGTAGTCCCGGGGGGGGCATGTATGGCTACACCTTC.

In DNA form, the CDR3 reads TGTGCCAGCTGGACTAGCGGGAGGGCCCGCACCTACGAGCAGTACTTC. This codes for CASWTSGRARTYEQYF. The chain employs TRBV2 and TRBJ2-7; TRBD2 matches at 15 bases. Germline V lookup: CDR1 SNHLY, CDR2 FYNNEI. The CDR3 extends over 16 amino acids. V lost 8 bases and J lost 2; bases outside the gene matches: 7.